A single sample is the source of the 16 T cell receptor beta chains below, sequenced in a study of T cells after posttransplantation cyclophosphamide. Profiled with immunoSEQ multiplex PCR; TCRdb holds only in-frame clones, not every one. Found here are about 10,000 clones, 89% of them singletons; the top ten hold about 1.5%. The sequencing sample was made of memory CD4+ T cells sorted from PBMCs. Receptor source: a woman between 55 and 75 years old in good health, CMV-negative, and a related stem cell transplant donor.

This chain uses TRBV21-1 with TRBJ1-2; TRBD1, the table's D call, lacks a check against the DNA. TRBV21-1 is termed a pseudogene. CDR3 length equals 15 residues. Here the CDR3 DNA reads TGTGCCAGCAGCTCAGCGGGGACAGGGATCTATGGCTACACCTTC. Residues: CASSSAGTGIYGYTF.

A note on this clone: At one of its ends the junction is not consistent with the germline gene, which may arise from a read error. The V and J genes are TRBV5-6 and TRBJ2-3; tentative D call: TRBD1 (6 bases). The V gene's germline CDR1 is SGHDT and CDR2 YYEEEE. This CDR3 contains 14 residues. The CDR3 here is CASSLGTTTDTQYF. For the CDR3, the DNA is TGTGCCAGCAGTTTGGGGACAACCACAGATACGCAGTATTTT.

The rearrangement joins TRBV28 to TRBJ2-3; TRBD1 is a possible D gene (6 bases). Per the germline V gene, CDR1 is MDHEN and CDR2 is SYDVKM. The CDR3 spans 17 residues. The V gene lost 5 bases and the J gene lost 1 base, with 19 bases spanning the gap. CDR3 in DNA: TGTGCCAGCAGTACCCAGGGGCAGGGAAAGGGCACAGATACGCAGTATTTT. It codes for CASSTQGQGKGTDTQYF.

The chain is built from TRBV5-1 and TRBJ2-5, with 11 bases lining up with TRBD2. The V and J ends lost 4 bases and 5 bases, in that order; junction bases with no gene match: 1. The germline CDR1 and CDR2 sequences are SGHRS and YFSETQ. This CDR3 comprises 13 residues. CDR3 amino acids: CASSRTSGETQYF. The DNA of the CDR3 is TGCGCCAGCAGCCGGACTAGCGGGGAGACCCAGTACTTC.

V and J are TRBV10-3 and TRBJ2-6; 8 positions match TRBD1. Per germline, CDR1 ENHRY and CDR2 SYGVKD. The CDR3 has 16 amino acids. The V and J ends lost 4 bases and 0 bases, in that order; junction bases with no gene match: 2. The CDR3 loop is CAISGQGTSGANVLTF. CDR3 coding DNA: TGTGCCATCAGTGGACAGGGGACCTCTGGGGCCAACGTCCTGACTTTC.

This chain links TRBV6-6 with TRBJ1-2; 7 bases are shared with TRBD1. The CDR3 is 14 amino acids. The germline gives CDR1 MNHNY, CDR2 SVGAGI (reference sequence). Trimming at V came to 6 bases and at J to 6 bases, leaving 10 bases not matched to a gene. The CDR3 spells CASRTGTALDGYTF. The CDR3 bases are TGTGCCAGCAGAACCGGGACAGCCCTTGATGGCTACACCTTC.

The sample holds one count of this clone. The gene calls are TRBV29-1 and TRBJ2-1, with 10 bases aligning to TRBD2. With 8 bases clipped from V and 7 bases from J, the junction kept 14 bases outside the gene matches. CDR3 size: 15 residues. Per the germline V gene, CDR1 is SQVTM and CDR2 is ANQGSEA. The CDR3 bases are TGCAGCTCCGGGGAGGGGTCTAGCGGGAGAAATGAGCAGTTCTTC. Protein sequence: CSSGEGSSGRNEQFF.

J is TRBJ2-4 and V is TRBV5-1; TRBD2 aligns across 8 bases. This CDR3 is 12 amino acids long. Germline V lookup: CDR1 SGHRS, CDR2 YFSETQ. The J segment lost 8 bases and the V segment lost 6 bases, leaving 4 bases of the junction unmatched. The CDR3 DNA sequence: TGCGCCAGCACGAGCGGGGGCGACATTCAGTACTTC. Protein product: CASTSGGDIQYF.

V usage is TRBV6-5 and J usage is TRBJ2-5; a possible D gene is TRBD2 (6 bases). Germline V CDR1 and CDR2: MNHEY, SVGAGI. This CDR3 contains 14 residues. V was shortened by 0 bases and J by 2 bases, with 7 bases between the two germline ends. For the CDR3, the DNA is TGTGCCAGCAGTTACTCAAGCGGGCAAGAGACCCAGTACTTC. Encoded protein: CASSYSSGQETQYF.

The chain employs TRBV7-3 and TRBJ2-7; 7 positions agree with TRBD1. Germline CDR1 and CDR2: SGHTA and FQGTGA. The CDR3 consists of 14 residues. The V gene end was trimmed by 5 bases and the J gene end by 2 bases; junction bases not matched to a gene: 6. The CDR3 region is CASSRTGTAYEQYF. The CDR3 DNA reads TGTGCCAGCAGCCGGACCGGGACAGCCTACGAGCAGTACTTC.

The J gene is TRBJ1-1, the V gene TRBV5-6; 12 bases agree with TRBD1. In germline, CDR1 is SGHDT, CDR2 YYEEEE. Trimming cost V 2 bases and J 5 bases; bases outside gene matches: 7. The length of the CDR3 is 16 residues. CDR3 residues: CASSLPGQGAGTEAFF. As DNA, the CDR3 is TGTGCCAGCAGCTTACCGGGACAGGGGGCTGGGACTGAAGCTTTCTTT. The full variable domain, in which reference TRBV5-6 and TRBJ1-1 provide the parts outside the CDR3, is DAGVTQSPTHLIKTRGQQVTLRCSPKSGHDTVSWYQQALGQGPQFIFQYYEEEERQRGNFPDRFSGHQFPNYSSELNVNALLLGDSALYLCASSLPGQGAGTEAFFGQGTRLTVV.

The rearrangement uses TRBV5-5 and TRBJ2-1; D uncertain. This CDR3 has 13 residues. Germline loops: CDR1 SGHKS, CDR2 YYEKEE (reference sequence). The V end lost 0 bases, the J end lost 6 bases, and 7 bases lay between the germline ends. DNA for the CDR3: TGTGCCAGCAGCTTGGCCCCCTTCAATGAGCAGTTCTTC. Translated, it gives CASSLAPFNEQFF.

The V and J genes are TRBV18 and TRBJ1-1, with 9 bases that match TRBD1. Trimming cost V 3 bases and J 3 bases; bases outside gene matches: 11. The CDR3 runs 17 residues. Germline-derived CDR1 and CDR2 are KGHSH and LQKENI. The CDR3 region is CASSPLPNRGQDTEAFF. The CDR3, as DNA: TGTGCCAGCTCACCTCTTCCGAACAGGGGGCAGGACACTGAAGCTTTCTTT.

The chain couples TRBV27 to TRBJ2-3; 16 nucleotides align to TRBD2. The CDR3 totals 20 residues. The ends lost 5 bases at V and 0 bases at J; junction bases unmatched: 11. Germline-derived CDR1 and CDR2 are MNHEY and SMNVEV (reference sequence). CDR3 nucleotides: TGTGCCAGCAGTCGAACGGGACTAGCGGGAGGGCCTTCTAGCACAGATACGCAGTATTTT. Protein product: CASSRTGLAGGPSSTDTQYF.

The V and J genes are TRBV25-1 and TRBJ2-3, with TRBD2 identical over 11 bases. V was pared by 6 bases and J by 4 bases, with 3 bases of the junction left unmatched. This CDR3 region has 14 residues. In germline, CDR1 is MGHDK, CDR2 SYGVNS. The CDR3 sequence is CASRISGGADTQYF. The CDR3 DNA follows: TGTGCCAGCAGGATTAGCGGGGGGGCAGATACGCAGTATTTT.

The CDR3 nucleotides are TGTGCCAGCAACGCGGGGACAGGGAGGGAAAAACTGTTTTTT. Amino acid sequence: CASNAGTGREKLFF. The chain couples TRBV2 to TRBJ1-4, with 9 bases that match TRBD1. Germline V gene lookup returns CDR1 SNHLY and CDR2 FYNNEI. Losses at the gene ends were 7 bases for V and 8 bases for J; bases not matched to a gene: 8. The CDR3 has 14 residues.